This T cell receptor beta chain is drawn from a study of blood T cell repertoires in COVID-19. The overall study: Sites across the United States, Italy and Spain contributed samples from acute and convalescent COVID-19. T cells, B-cell-depleted T cells, or PBMCs supplied cDNA or gDNA.

Original data processing: How many nucleated cells were present was estimated from reference gene primer amplification. Produced via immunoSEQ multiplex PCR; TCRdb's table is partial and in-frame only. V, J and clone size were drawn from that table, and D and trimming were deduced from the DNA. Seen here are 300,000 to 400,000 clones, roughly 85% observed once, and the top ten hold approximately 7.5%. Germline CDR1 is SNHLY and CDR2 is FYNNEI. V gave up 11 bases and J gave up 3 bases; unmatched junction bases: 2. The CDR3 totals 11 residues. Sample: peripheral blood. This chain joins TRBV2 and TRBJ2-7; TRBD2 agrees at 9 bases. The sequence was collected from a human donor in a cohort sampled during active COVID-19. The CDR3: CARGGGYEQYF. DNA of the CDR3: TGTGCCCGCGGGGGGGGCTACGAGCAGTACTTC. Drawing the rest from reference TRBV2 and TRBJ2-7, the complete variable domain is EPEVTQTPSHQVTQMGQEVILRCVPISNHLYFYWYRQILGQKVEFLVSFYNNEISEKSEIFDDQFSVERPDGSNFTLKIRSTKLEDSAMYFCARGGGYEQYFGPGTRLTVT.